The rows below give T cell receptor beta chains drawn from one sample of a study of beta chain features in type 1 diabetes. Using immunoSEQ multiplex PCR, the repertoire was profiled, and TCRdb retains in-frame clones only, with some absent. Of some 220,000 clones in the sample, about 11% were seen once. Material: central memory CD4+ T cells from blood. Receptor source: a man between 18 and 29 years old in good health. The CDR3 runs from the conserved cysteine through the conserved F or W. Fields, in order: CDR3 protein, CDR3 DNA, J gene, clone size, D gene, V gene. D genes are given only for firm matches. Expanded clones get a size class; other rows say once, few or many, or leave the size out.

CDR3: CASSQGHASYEQYF
DNA: TGTGCCAGCAGCCAAGGACACGCCTCCTACGAGCAGTACTTC
J: TRBJ2-7
size: .
D: .
V: TRBV2

CDR3: CASSFRRGVDTQYF
DNA: TGTGCCAGCAGTTTCCGTAGGGGGGTAGATACGCAGTATTTT
J: TRBJ2-3
size: .
D: .
V: TRBV27

CDR3: CSVERTLRATEAFF
DNA: TGCAGCGTTGAGAGGACTCTCCGGGCGACTGAAGCTTTCTTT
J: TRBJ1-1
size: .
D: .
V: TRBV29-1

CDR3: CATSRGRGTGGQPQHF
DNA: TGTGCCACCAGCAGAGGCAGGGGGACGGGAGGACAGCCCCAGCATTTT
J: TRBJ1-5
size: .
D: TRBD1
V: TRBV15

CDR3: CASSPPLPSGRLNEQFF
DNA: TGTGCCAGCTCACCACCTCTCCCTAGCGGGAGGCTGAATGAGCAGTTCTTC
J: TRBJ2-1
size: many
D: TRBD2
V: TRBV18

CDR3: CAWSLRLKGDEQFF
DNA: TGTGCCTGGAGTTTGAGGCTCAAAGGGGATGAGCAGTTCTTC
J: TRBJ2-1
size: .
D: .
V: TRBV30

CDR3: CASSFLTGGNQPQHF
DNA: TGTGCCAGCAGTTTCCTCACAGGGGGTAATCAGCCCCAGCATTTT
J: TRBJ1-5
size: few
D: TRBD1
V: TRBV28

CDR3: CASRGSGRGENEQFF
DNA: TGTGCCAGCAGGGGCAGCGGGAGAGGGGAGAATGAGCAGTTCTTC
J: TRBJ2-1
size: .
D: TRBD2
V: TRBV25-1

CDR3: CASSFSGGHGYTF
DNA: TGTGCCAGCAGTTTTTCCGGGGGTCATGGCTACACCTTC
J: TRBJ1-2
size: .
D: .
V: TRBV27

CDR3: CASSGSAGTGLYGYTF
DNA: TGTGCCAGCAGTGGGAGCGCCGGGACAGGCCTCTATGGCTACACCTTC
J: TRBJ1-2
size: .
D: TRBD1
V: TRBV28

CDR3: CASSPSGTANTGELFF
DNA: TGTGCCAGCAGTCCCTCCGGAACCGCGAACACCGGGGAGCTGTTTTTT
J: TRBJ2-2
size: few
D: .
V: TRBV7-6

CDR3: CASSGGTGIAGELFF
DNA: TGTGCCAGCAGTGGCGGGACAGGGATTGCCGGGGAGCTGTTTTTT
J: TRBJ2-2
size: few
D: TRBD1
V: TRBV25-1

CDR3: CSVRLAGERYNEQFF
DNA: TGCAGCGTGCGACTAGCGGGAGAGCGCTACAATGAGCAGTTCTTC
J: TRBJ2-1
size: .
D: TRBD2
V: TRBV29-1

CDR3: CASSFEGRYGYTF
DNA: TGTGCCAGCAGTTTTGAGGGCCGCTATGGCTACACCTTC
J: TRBJ1-2
size: few
D: .
V: TRBV6-6

CDR3: CASSPHRTGSYEQYF
DNA: TGTGCCAGCAGTCCCCACCGGACAGGGAGCTACGAGCAGTACTTC
J: TRBJ2-7
size: few
D: TRBD1
V: TRBV28

CDR3: CASSPGEGKALWTNTIYF
DNA: TGTGCCAGCAGCCCCGGAGAGGGAAAGGCTCTATGGACAAACACCATATATTTT
J: TRBJ1-3
size: many
D: .
V: TRBV7-9

CDR3: CASSSGTSLPPNEQFF
DNA: TGTGCCAGCAGCTCAGGGACTAGTCTACCACCTAATGAGCAGTTCTTC
J: TRBJ2-1
size: .
D: TRBD2
V: TRBV7-8

CDR3: CAWSVGGARYF
DNA: TGTGCCTGGAGTGTCGGCGGGGCGCGGTACTTC
J: TRBJ2-5
size: .
D: .
V: TRBV30

CDR3: CASSDGRANIQYF
DNA: TGCGCCAGCAGTGATGGTAGGGCTAACATTCAGTACTTC
J: TRBJ2-4
size: .
D: .
V: TRBV10-1

CDR3: CASSLREVEQYF
DNA: TGTGCCAGCAGCTTACGGGAGGTCGAGCAGTACTTC
J: TRBJ2-7
size: many
D: TRBD2
V: TRBV7-2

CDR3: CASTDRGRYNEQFF
DNA: TGTGCCAGCACGGACAGGGGGAGGTACAATGAGCAGTTCTTC
J: TRBJ2-1
size: many
D: TRBD1
V: TRBV28

CDR3: CASARDTGELFF
DNA: TGTGCTAGTGCCAGGGACACCGGGGAGCTGTTTTTT
J: TRBJ2-2
size: few
D: .
V: TRBV12-5

CDR3: CASSLQSDTEAFF
DNA: TGTGCCAGCAGCTTACAGTCAGACACTGAAGCTTTCTTT
J: TRBJ1-1
size: few
D: .
V: TRBV7-3

CDR3: CASSWTPGELFF
DNA: TGTGCCAGCAGCTGGACCCCAGGGGAGCTGTTTTTT
J: TRBJ2-2
size: few
D: .
V: TRBV12-1

CDR3: CASSGLWGRNSYNEQFF
DNA: TGTGCCAGCAGTGGCTTGTGGGGGAGGAACTCCTACAATGAGCAGTTCTTC
J: TRBJ2-1
size: many
D: .
V: TRBV6-1

CDR3: CSATHSDTQYF
DNA: TGCAGTGCTACGCATTCGGATACGCAGTATTTT
J: TRBJ2-3
size: few
D: .
V: TRBV20-1

CDR3: CAWSLLGETQYF
DNA: TGTGCCTGGAGTTTACTAGGAGAGACCCAGTACTTC
J: TRBJ2-5
size: .
D: .
V: TRBV30

CDR3: CASSDAGEGYTF
DNA: TGTGCCAGCAGTGACGCAGGGGAAGGCTACACCTTC
J: TRBJ1-2
size: .
D: .
V: TRBV2

CDR3: CASSFGRGNQPQHF
DNA: TGTGCCAGCAGTTTCGGCAGGGGCAATCAGCCCCAGCATTTT
J: TRBJ1-5
size: .
D: .
V: TRBV27

CDR3: CASSPTDGNTIYF
DNA: TGTGCCAGCTCACCGACGGACGGAAACACCATATATTTT
J: TRBJ1-3
size: .
D: .
V: TRBV18

CDR3: CACQMGNSGNTIYF
DNA: TGTGCCTGCCAGATGGGGAACTCTGGAAACACCATATATTTT
J: TRBJ1-3
size: .
D: .
V: TRBV30

CDR3: CASSTGTAEETQYF
DNA: TGCGCCAGCAGCACCGGGACAGCGGAGGAGACCCAGTACTTC
J: TRBJ2-5
size: once
D: TRBD1
V: TRBV5-1

CDR3: CAWSAITTGHTEAFF
DNA: TGTGCCTGGAGTGCCATCACGACAGGGCACACTGAAGCTTTCTTT
J: TRBJ1-1
size: few
D: TRBD1
V: TRBV30

CDR3: CAWNPGRVNTEAFF
DNA: TGTGCCTGGAACCCTGGGAGGGTGAACACTGAAGCTTTCTTT
J: TRBJ1-1
size: .
D: .
V: TRBV30

CDR3: CASSQDLRGSQPQHF
DNA: TGCGCCAGCAGCCAAGATCTTAGGGGAAGTCAGCCCCAGCATTTT
J: TRBJ1-5
size: few
D: .
V: TRBV4-3

CDR3: CASSSGTKNIQYF
DNA: TGTGCCAGTAGCTCTGGAACCAAAAACATTCAGTACTTC
J: TRBJ2-4
size: few
D: .
V: TRBV19

CDR3: CASSVRTGFGTDTQYF
DNA: TGTGCCAGCAGCGTGCGGACAGGCTTCGGCACAGATACGCAGTATTTT
J: TRBJ2-3
size: many
D: TRBD1
V: TRBV7-8

CDR3: CSAGGPLGEQYF
DNA: TGCAGCGCCGGGGGGCCTTTAGGGGAGCAGTACTTC
J: TRBJ2-7
size: few
D: .
V: TRBV29-1

CDR3: CSVEEEGSGANVLTF
DNA: TGCAGCGTTGAAGAGGAAGGGTCTGGGGCCAACGTCCTGACTTTC
J: TRBJ2-6
size: few
D: .
V: TRBV29-1

CDR3: CASTLLTSTDTQYF
DNA: TGTGCCAGCACCCTATTGACTAGCACAGATACGCAGTATTTT
J: TRBJ2-3
size: few
D: .
V: TRBV2